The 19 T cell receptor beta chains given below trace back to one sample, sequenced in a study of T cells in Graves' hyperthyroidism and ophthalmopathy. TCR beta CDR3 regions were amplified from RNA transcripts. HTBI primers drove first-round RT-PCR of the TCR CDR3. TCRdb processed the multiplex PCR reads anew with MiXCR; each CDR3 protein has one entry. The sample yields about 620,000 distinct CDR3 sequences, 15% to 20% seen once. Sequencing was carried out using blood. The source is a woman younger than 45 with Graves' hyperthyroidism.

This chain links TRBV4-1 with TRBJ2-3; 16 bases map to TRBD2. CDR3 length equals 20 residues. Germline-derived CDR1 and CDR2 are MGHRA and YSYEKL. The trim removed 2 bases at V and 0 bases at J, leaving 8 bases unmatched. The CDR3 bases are TGCGCCAGCAGCCAATTCCCCGGGACTAGCGGGAGGGGAAGCACAGATACGCAGTATTTT. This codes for CASSQFPGTSGRGSTDTQYF.

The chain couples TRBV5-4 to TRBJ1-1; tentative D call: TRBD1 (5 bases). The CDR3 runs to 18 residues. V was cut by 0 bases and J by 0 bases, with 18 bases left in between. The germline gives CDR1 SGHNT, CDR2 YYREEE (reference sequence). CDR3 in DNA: TGTGCCAGCAGCTTGGAGGGCCGGTGGGGGGTTATGAACACTGAAGCTTTCTTT. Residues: CASSLEGRWGVMNTEAFF.

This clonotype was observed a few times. The DNA for the CDR3 is TGTGCCAGCAGTAAGGAAAGCACAGATACGCAGTATTTT. This gives the protein CASSKESTDTQYF. This chain joins TRBV6-4 and TRBJ2-3; D ambiguous. This CDR3 has 13 residues. Trimming shortened V by 5 bases and J by 0 bases, and 6 bases separated the two germline ends. Looked up from germline, CDR1 is MRHNA and CDR2 is SNTAGT.

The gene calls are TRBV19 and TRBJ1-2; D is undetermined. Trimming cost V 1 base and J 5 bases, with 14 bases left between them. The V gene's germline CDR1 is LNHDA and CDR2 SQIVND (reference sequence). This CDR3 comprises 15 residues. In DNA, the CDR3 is TGTGCCAGTAGTATAGGTGTCGGCAGAGATTATGGCTACACCTTC. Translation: CASSIGVGRDYGYTF.

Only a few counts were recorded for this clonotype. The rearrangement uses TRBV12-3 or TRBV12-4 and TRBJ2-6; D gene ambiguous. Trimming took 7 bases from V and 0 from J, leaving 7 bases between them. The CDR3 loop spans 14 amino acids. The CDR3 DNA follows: TGTGCCAGCACAAGTCTCTCTGGGGCCAACGTCCTGACTTTC. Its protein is CASTSLSGANVLTF.

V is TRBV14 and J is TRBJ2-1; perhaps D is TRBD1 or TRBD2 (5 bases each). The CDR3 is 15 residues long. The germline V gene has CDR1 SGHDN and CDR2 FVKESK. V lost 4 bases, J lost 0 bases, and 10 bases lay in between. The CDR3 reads CASSLRDLSYNEQFF. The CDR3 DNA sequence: TGTGCCAGCAGCCTTCGGGACCTCTCCTACAATGAGCAGTTCTTC.

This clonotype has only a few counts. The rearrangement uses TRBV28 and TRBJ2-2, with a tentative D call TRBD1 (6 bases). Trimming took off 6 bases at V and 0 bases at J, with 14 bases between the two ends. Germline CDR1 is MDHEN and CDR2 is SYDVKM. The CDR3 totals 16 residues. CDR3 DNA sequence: TGTGCCAGCAGATTTGGAGCAGGGGCGAACACCGGGGAGCTGTTTTTT. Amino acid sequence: CASRFGAGANTGELFF.

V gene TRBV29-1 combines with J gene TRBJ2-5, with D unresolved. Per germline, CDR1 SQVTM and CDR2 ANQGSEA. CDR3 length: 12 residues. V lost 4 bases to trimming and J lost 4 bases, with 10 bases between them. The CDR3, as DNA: TGCAGCGTTGGGATATCTCTAGAGACCCAGTACTTC. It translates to CSVGISLETQYF.

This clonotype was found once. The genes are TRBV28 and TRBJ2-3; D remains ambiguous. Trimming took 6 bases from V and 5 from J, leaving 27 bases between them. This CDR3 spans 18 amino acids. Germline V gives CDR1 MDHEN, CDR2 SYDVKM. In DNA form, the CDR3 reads TGTGCCAGCAGACGCCCGCCGTTTGGTAAGAAAGGCGGAGATACGCAGTATTTT. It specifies CASRRPPFGKKGGDTQYF.

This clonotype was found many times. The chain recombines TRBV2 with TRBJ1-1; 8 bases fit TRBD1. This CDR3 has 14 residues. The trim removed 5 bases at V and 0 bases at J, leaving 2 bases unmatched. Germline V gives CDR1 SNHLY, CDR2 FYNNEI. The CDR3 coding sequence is TGTGCCAGCAGTCGACAGGGGATGAACACTGAAGCTTTCTTT. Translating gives CASSRQGMNTEAFF.

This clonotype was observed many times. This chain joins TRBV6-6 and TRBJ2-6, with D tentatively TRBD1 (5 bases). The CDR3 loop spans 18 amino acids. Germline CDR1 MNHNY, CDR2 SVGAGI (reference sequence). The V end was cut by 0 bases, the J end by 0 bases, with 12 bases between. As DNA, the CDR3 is TGTGCCAGCAGTTACTCGGGGCAGGGCTACTCTGGGGCCAACGTCCTGACTTTC. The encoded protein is CASSYSGQGYSGANVLTF.

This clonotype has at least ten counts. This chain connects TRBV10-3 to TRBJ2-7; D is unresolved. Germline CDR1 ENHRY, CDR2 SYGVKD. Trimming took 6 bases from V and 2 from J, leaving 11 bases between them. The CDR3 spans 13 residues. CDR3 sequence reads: CAIREIETYEQYF. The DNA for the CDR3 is TGTGCCATCAGGGAGATAGAAACCTACGAGCAGTACTTC.

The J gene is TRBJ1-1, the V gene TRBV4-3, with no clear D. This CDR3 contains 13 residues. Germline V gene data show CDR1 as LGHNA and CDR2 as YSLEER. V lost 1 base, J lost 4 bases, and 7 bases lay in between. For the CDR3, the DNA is TGCGCCAGCAGCCAAGGGCAGCCCACTGAAGCTTTCTTT. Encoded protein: CASSQGQPTEAFF.

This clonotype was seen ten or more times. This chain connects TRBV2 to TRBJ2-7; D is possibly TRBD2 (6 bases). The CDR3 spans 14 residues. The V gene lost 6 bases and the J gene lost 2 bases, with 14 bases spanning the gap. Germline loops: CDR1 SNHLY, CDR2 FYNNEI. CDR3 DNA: TGTGCCAGCAGGCAGACTAGTCAGACCTACGAGCAGTACTTC. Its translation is CASRQTSQTYEQYF.

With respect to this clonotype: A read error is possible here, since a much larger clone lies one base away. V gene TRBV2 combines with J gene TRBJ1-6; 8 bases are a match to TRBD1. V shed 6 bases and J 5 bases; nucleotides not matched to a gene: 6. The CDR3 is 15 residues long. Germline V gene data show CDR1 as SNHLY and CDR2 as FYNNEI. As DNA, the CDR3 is TGTGCCAGCAGCCCCCGGACAGGGAATAATTCACCCCTCCACTTT. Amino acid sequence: CASSPRTGNNSPLHF.

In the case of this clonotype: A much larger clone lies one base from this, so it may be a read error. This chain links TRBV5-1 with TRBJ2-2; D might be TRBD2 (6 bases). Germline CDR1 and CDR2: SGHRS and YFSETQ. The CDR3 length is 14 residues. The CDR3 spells CASKPPPNTGGLFF. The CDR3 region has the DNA TGCGCCAGCAAACCCCCGCCGAACACCGGGGGGCTGTTTTTT.

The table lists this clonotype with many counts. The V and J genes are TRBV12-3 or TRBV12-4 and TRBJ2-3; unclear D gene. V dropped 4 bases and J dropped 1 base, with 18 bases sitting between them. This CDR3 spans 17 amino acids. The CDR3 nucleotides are TGTGCCAGCAGTTCCGCCACTACTCTTGAGGGCACAGATACGCAGTATTTT. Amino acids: CASSSATTLEGTDTQYF.

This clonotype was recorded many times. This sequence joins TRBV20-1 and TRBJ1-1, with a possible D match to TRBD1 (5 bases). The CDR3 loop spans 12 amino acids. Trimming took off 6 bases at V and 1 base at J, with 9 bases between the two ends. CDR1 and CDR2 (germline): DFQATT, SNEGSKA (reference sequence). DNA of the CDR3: TGCAGTGCAACCGACAGGAACACTGAAGCTTTCTTT. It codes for CSATDRNTEAFF.

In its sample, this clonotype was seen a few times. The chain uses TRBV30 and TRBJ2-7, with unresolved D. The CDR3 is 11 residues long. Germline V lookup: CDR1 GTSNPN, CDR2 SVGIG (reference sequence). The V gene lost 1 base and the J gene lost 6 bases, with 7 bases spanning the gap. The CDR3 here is CAWSELIEQYF. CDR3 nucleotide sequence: TGTGCCTGGAGTGAATTAATCGAGCAGTACTTC.